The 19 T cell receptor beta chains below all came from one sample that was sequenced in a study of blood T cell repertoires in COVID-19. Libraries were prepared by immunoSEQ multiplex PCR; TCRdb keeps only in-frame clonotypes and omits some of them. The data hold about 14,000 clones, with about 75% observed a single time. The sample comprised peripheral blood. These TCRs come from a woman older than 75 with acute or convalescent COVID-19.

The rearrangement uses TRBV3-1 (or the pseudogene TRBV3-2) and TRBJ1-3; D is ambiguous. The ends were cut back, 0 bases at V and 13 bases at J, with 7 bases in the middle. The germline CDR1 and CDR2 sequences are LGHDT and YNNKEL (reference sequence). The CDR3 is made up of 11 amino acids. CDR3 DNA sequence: TGTGCCAGCAGCCAAGATGAGACTATATATTTT. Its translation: CASSQDETIYF.

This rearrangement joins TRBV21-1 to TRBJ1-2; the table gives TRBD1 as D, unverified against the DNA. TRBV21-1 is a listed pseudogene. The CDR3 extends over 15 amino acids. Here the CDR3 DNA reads TGTGCCAGCAGCAAAGGGAACAGGGGCAACTATGGCTACACCTTC. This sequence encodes CASSKGNRGNYGYTF.

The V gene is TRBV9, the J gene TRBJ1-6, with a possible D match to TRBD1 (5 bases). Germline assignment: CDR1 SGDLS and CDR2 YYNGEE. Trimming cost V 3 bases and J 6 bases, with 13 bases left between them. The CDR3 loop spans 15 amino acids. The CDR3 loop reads CASSAGGHGNSPLHF. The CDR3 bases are TGTGCCAGCAGCGCCGGGGGTCATGGTAATTCACCCCTCCACTTT.

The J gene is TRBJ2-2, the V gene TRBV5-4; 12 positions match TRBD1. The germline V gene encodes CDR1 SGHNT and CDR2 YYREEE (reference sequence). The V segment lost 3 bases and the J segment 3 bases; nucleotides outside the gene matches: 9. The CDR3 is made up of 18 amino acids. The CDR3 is CASSSKFRDRGHTGELFF. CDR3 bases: TGTGCCAGCAGCTCAAAGTTCAGGGACAGGGGGCACACCGGGGAGCTGTTTTTT.

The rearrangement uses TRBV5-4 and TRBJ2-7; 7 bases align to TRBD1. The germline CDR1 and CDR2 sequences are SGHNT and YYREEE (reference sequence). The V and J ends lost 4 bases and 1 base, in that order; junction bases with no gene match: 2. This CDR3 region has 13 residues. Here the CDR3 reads CASSPGGSYEQYF. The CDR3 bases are TGTGCCAGCAGCCCAGGGGGTTCCTACGAGCAGTACTTC.

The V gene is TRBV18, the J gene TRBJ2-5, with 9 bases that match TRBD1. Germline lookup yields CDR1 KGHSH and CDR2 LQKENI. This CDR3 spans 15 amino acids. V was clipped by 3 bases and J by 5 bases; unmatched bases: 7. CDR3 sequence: CASSPATGGRETQYF. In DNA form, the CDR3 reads TGTGCCAGCTCACCTGCGACAGGGGGTCGGGAGACCCAGTACTTC.

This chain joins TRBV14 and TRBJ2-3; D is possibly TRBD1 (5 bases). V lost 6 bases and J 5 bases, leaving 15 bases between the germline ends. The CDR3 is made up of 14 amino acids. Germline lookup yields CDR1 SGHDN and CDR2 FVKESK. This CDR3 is CASSLRQPIDTQYF. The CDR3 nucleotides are TGTGCCAGCAGTCTTCGACAGCCGATAGATACGCAGTATTTT.

The CDR3 sequence: CASSYGGGQTQYF. The CDR3 DNA reads as TGTGCCAGCAGTTACGGCGGGGGCCAGACCCAGTACTTC. The chain couples TRBV6-2 or TRBV6-3 to TRBJ2-5, with D tentatively TRBD2 (7 bases). V was trimmed by 2 bases and J by 6 bases, leaving 10 bases between them. Germline V gene data show CDR1 as MNHEY and CDR2 as SVGEGT. CDR3 length equals 13 residues.

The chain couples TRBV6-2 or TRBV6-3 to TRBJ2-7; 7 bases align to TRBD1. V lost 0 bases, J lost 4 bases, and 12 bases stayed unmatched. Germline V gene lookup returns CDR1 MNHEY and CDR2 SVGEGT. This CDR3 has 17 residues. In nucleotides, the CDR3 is TGTGCCAGCAGTTACTCGAGGGGGCGGCTTGTTCCTTACGAGCAGTACTTC. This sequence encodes CASSYSRGRLVPYEQYF.

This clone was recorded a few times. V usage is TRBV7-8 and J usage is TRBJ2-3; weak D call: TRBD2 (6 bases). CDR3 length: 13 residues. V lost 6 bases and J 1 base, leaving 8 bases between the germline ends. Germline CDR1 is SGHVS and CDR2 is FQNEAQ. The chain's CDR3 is CASSPSGTDTQYF. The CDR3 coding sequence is TGTGCCAGCAGTCCTAGCGGCACAGATACGCAGTATTTT.

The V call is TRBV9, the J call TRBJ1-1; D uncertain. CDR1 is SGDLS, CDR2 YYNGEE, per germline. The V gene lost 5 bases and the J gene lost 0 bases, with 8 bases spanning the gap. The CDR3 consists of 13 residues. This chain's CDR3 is CASRTGLNTEAFF. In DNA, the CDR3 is TGTGCCAGCAGGACCGGGTTGAACACTGAAGCTTTCTTT.

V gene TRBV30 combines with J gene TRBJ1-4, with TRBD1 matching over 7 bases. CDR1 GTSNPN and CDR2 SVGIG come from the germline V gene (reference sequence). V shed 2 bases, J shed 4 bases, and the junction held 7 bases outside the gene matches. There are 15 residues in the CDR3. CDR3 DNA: TGTGCCTGGAGTCCATTCGGGACAGTTAATGAAAAACTGTTTTTT. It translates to CAWSPFGTVNEKLFF. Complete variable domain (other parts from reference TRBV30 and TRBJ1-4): SQTIHQWPATLVQPVGSPLSLECTVEGTSNPNLYWYRQAAGRGLQLLFYSVGIGQISSEVPQNLSASRPQDRQFILSSKKLLLSDSGFYLCAWSPFGTVNEKLFFGSGTQLSVL.

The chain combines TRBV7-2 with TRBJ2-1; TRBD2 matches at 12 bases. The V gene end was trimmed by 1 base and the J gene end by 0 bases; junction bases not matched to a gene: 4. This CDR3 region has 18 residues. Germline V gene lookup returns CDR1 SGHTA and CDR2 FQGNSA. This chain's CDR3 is CASSLGLAGGSSYNEQFF. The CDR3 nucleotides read TGTGCCAGCAGCTTAGGGCTAGCGGGGGGGAGCTCCTACAATGAGCAGTTCTTC.

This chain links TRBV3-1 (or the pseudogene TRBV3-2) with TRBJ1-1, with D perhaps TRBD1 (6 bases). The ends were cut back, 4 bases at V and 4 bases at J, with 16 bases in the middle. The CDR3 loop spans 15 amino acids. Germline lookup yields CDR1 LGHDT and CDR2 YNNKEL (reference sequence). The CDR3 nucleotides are TGTGCCAGCAGCCTACCGGGACACGGCGGCACTGAAGCTTTCTTT. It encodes CASSLPGHGGTEAFF.

The CDR3 protein is CASSQLLLWERGNNEQFF. As DNA, the CDR3 is TGTGCCAGCAGCCAGCTCCTCTTGTGGGAGCGGGGAAACAATGAGCAGTTCTTC. The chain employs TRBV14 and TRBJ2-1; 7 nucleotides align to TRBD2. The CDR3 runs 18 residues. After removal of 3 bases from V and 5 bases from J, the junction contained 16 bases not matched to a gene. Per germline, CDR1 SGHDN and CDR2 FVKESK. Full variable domain (outside the CDR3, taken from reference TRBV14 and TRBJ2-1): EAGVTQFPSHSVIEKGQTVTLRCDPISGHDNLYWYRRVMGKEIKFLLHFVKESKQDESGMPNNRFLAERTGGTYSTLKVQPAELEDSGVYFCASSQLLLWERGNNEQFFGPGTRLTVL.

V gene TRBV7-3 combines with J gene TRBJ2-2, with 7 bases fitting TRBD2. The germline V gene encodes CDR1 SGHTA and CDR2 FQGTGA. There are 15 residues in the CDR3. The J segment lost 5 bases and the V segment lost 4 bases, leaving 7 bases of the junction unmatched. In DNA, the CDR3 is TGTGCCAGCAGCTCCGGGACTATTGGTACCGGGGAGCTGTTTTTT. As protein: CASSSGTIGTGELFF.

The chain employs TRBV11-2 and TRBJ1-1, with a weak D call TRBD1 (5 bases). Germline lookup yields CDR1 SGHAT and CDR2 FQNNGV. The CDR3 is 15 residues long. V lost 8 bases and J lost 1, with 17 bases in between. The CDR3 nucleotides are TGTGCCAGCTCGAATATAGGGGTGGGGAACACTGAAGCTTTCTTT. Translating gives CASSNIGVGNTEAFF.

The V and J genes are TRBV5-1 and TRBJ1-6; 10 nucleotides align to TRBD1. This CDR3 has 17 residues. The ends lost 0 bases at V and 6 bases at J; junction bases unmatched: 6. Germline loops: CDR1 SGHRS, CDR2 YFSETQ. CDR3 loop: CASSLETGGLSNSPLHF. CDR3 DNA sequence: TGCGCCAGCAGCTTGGAGACAGGGGGCCTTTCTAATTCACCCCTCCACTTT.

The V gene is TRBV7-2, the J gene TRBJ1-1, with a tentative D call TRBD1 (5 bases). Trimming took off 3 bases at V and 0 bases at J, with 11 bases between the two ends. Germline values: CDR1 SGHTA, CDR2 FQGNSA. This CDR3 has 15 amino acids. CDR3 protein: CASSFRDSMNTEAFF. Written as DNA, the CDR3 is TGTGCCAGCAGCTTCCGGGACTCAATGAACACTGAAGCTTTCTTT.